At least ten counts were recorded for the clone carrying this T cell receptor (beta chain). The antigen remains undetermined. These data are taken from a study of T cells in Graves' hyperthyroidism and ophthalmopathy. The V end was cut by 4 bases, the J end by 4 bases, with 16 bases between. Per the germline V gene, CDR1 is MNHEY and CDR2 is SVGAGI. This CDR3 has 15 amino acids. Hyperthyroidism was newly diagnosed in patients aged 18 to 65 (duration under 2 months). A patient was excluded if there was uncontrolled infection, other autoimmune disease, pregnancy or lactation. Study-level points and caveats: Most thyroid-expanded clonotypes above 0.001 were also found in blood.

Amplification of TCR beta CDR3 regions used RNA as the template. HTBI primers drove first-round RT-PCR of the TCR CDR3. In TCRdb, the multiplex PCR reads were re-called with MiXCR into one record per CDR3 protein. This table has about 610,000 distinct CDR3 sequences, around 45% appearing once. The sequenced sample consisted of peripheral blood or thyroid tissue (not recorded which). The TCR originated in a woman aged 18-29 years with Graves' hyperthyroidism. V gene TRBV6-5 combines with J gene TRBJ1-2; D gene unclear. The CDR3 sequence is CASSSTPWPSYGYTF. DNA of the CDR3: TGTGCCAGCAGTTCTACCCCATGGCCTTCCTATGGCTACACCTTC.